The subject of this entry is one T cell receptor (beta chain). This sample was taken from a study of T cell responses to AZD1222 COVID-19 vaccine. The table came from immunoSEQ multiplex PCR; TCRdb's copy has only in-frame clones and leaves some out. This table has about 170,000 clones, 70% to 90% appearing once. The sequenced sample was peripheral blood, obtained 28 days after the second dose of the MenACWY control vaccine. The source is an adult who received the MenACWY meningococcal vaccine as a control.

For the CDR3, the DNA is TGTGCCAGCAGTGAAAATGGCGGTCTCACAGATACGCAGTATTTT. As protein: CASSENGGLTDTQYF. This rearrangement joins TRBV2 to TRBJ2-3, with D unresolved. The CDR3 is 15 amino acids. Trimming left V 2 bases short and J 2 bases short, with 11 bases between. Germline CDR1 SNHLY, CDR2 FYNNEI.